This TCR beta chain was sequenced for a study of blood T cells in healthy people across ages. Primed by a sample-barcoded 5' primer and a J-beta primer mix, a second PCR proceeded for 7 to 11 cycles. MiXCR, applied by TCRdb to the 5' RACE reads, yields one record per CDR3 protein. In the table there are roughly 860,000 distinct CDR3 sequences, approximately 65% of which are singletons. The CDR3 is 18 amino acids. Trimming removed 6 bases from V and 0 bases from J, with 19 bases in between. The germline gives CDR1 SGHDT, CDR2 YYEEEE. This clonotype was counted between two and nine times. The rearrangement links TRBV5-6 to TRBJ2-6; D is unclear. The clonotype was recovered from a man under 40 in good health. Sequenced sample: blood. The CDR3 DNA reads as TGTGCCAGCAACCCCATGGGGTCTACCTTCTCTGGGGCCAACGTCCTGACTTTC. Its protein product is CASNPMGSTFSGANVLTF.